Listed below are T cell receptor beta chains from one sample, sequenced in a study of PD-1 blockade in classical Hodgkin lymphoma. This table comes from immunoSEQ multiplex PCR, and its TCRdb copy is limited to in-frame clones, with some not included. The table records some 15,000 clones, roughly 80% of them present only once. The sequences come from peripheral blood mononuclear cells (PBMCs), collected at baseline. The receptors were sampled from a human donor with classical Hodgkin lymphoma. Each CDR3 is given with its conserved first and last residue. The D gene is left open where the match is weak. Where a row states a size, it is once, few, many or the class of an expanded clone; other rows omit it.

TRBD2,TRBV7-3,TRBJ2-3,NA,TGTGCCAGCAGCTTCCAGCGGGGACGCACAGATACGCAGTATTTT,CASSFQRGRTDTQYF
NA,TRBV7-3,TRBJ1-1,NA,TGTGCCAGCAGCCTCGACAGGAACACTGAAGCTTTCTTT,CASSLDRNTEAFF
TRBD2,TRBV11-2,TRBJ2-3,NA,TGTGCCAGCAGCCTCAGTAGCGGGGGCACAGATACGCAGTATTTT,CASSLSSGGTDTQYF
NA,TRBV6-4,TRBJ1-6,NA,TGTGCCAGCAGTGACCAGGCTGAAAATTCACCCCTCCACTTT,CASSDQAENSPLHF
TRBD2,TRBV27,TRBJ2-5,NA,TGTGCCAGCAGGCCCAGACTAGCGGCCCAAGAGACCCAGTACTTC,CASRPRLAAQETQYF
NA,TRBV7-8,TRBJ1-6,NA,TGTGCCAGCAGCCTAACCCAGGCGAACTATAATTCACCCCTCCACTTT,CASSLTQANYNSPLHF
NA,TRBV7-2,TRBJ1-6,NA,TGTGCCAGCAGCTTGGGCAGTAATTCACCCCTCCACTTT,CASSLGSNSPLHF
TRBD1,TRBV6-1,TRBJ2-7,NA,TGTGCCAGCAGTGAATGGAGGTGGACGCCGACTCCGGGACAGAAAGGGCTGTTATCCTACGAGCAGTACTTC,CASSEWRWTPTPGQKGLLSYEQYF
NA,TRBV6-4,TRBJ2-1,NA,TGTGCCAGCAGTGACTCGGCGGGGATTGCGAATGAGCAGTTCTTC,CASSDSAGIANEQFF
NA,TRBV12-2,TRBJ1-4,NA,TGTGCAAGTCGCTTAGAAGGGAGGGGGGAAAAACTGTTTTTT,CASRLEGRGEKLFF
TRBD2,TRBV29-1,TRBJ2-3,NA,TGCAGTGCCCGGAGCGGGGGAACAGATACGCAGTATTTT,CSARSGGTDTQYF
NA,TRBV13,TRBJ1-1,NA,TGTGCCAGCCGGCCCCGGGGTGGACTGAACACTGAAGCTTTCTTT,CASRPRGGLNTEAFF
NA,TRBV11-3,TRBJ2-1,few,TGTGCCAGCAGCTTAGATCCCTATGAGGGGTCCTACAATGAGCAGTTCTTC,CASSLDPYEGSYNEQFF
TRBD1,TRBV7-2,TRBJ2-7,NA,TGTGCCAGCAGCGCCCGCCTTCGGGACAGGGGGAACGAGCAGTACTTC,CASSARLRDRGNEQYF
NA,TRBV28,TRBJ2-2,NA,TGTGCCAGCATCTTCTCGGGTACCGGGGAGCTGTTTTTT,CASIFSGTGELFF
TRBD1,TRBV14,TRBJ2-4,NA,TGTGCCAGCAGCCAAGAACACAGGGGGCTAATTGTTGGCAAAAACATTCAGTACTTC,CASSQEHRGLIVGKNIQYF
TRBD2,TRBV11-2,TRBJ2-3,hyperexpanded,TGTGCCAGCAGCTTCCAGCGGGGACGCACAGATACGCAGTATTTT,CASSFQRGRTDTQYF
NA,TRBV6-4,TRBJ2-7,NA,TGTGCCAGCATTAGACTAGAAGGGGAGCAGTACTTC,CASIRLEGEQYF
NA,TRBV20-1,TRBJ2-7,once,TGCAGTGCTAACGGCTGCGAGCAGTACTTC,CSANGCEQYF
TRBD1,TRBV5-1,TRBJ1-5,NA,TGCGCCAGCAGCTCTACAGGGGGGAATCAGCCCCAGCATTTT,CASSSTGGNQPQHF
NA,TRBV4-3,TRBJ2-1,NA,TGCGCCAGCAGCTCGTGGGGGGGCCCGGAGTTCTTC,CASSSWGGPEFF
NA,TRBV4-3,TRBJ1-5,NA,TGCGCCAGCAGCCAAGATTTGGGCAGCCAACCCCAGCATTTT,CASSQDLGSQPQHF
NA,TRBV4-2,TRBJ1-1,NA,TGTGCCAGCAGCCAAGAGTCACACACTGAAGCTTTCTTT,CASSQESHTEAFF
TRBD1,TRBV7-3,TRBJ1-6,few,TGTGCCAGCAGCGTCACAGGGGGAAAGGCCCTCCACTTT,CASSVTGGKALHF
TRBD1,TRBV5-6,TRBJ2-7,NA,TGTGTCAGCACAAGACAGGGATACCACGAGCAGTACTTC,CVSTRQGYHEQYF
NA,TRBV28,TRBJ2-5,NA,TGTGCCAGCAGTTACAGATTCACAGGGTTAGGAGAGACCCAGTACTTC,CASSYRFTGLGETQYF
NA,TRBV18,TRBJ2-7,NA,TGTGCCAGCTCACCGCGGGACAGTCTAAACCCCTACGAGCAGTACTTC,CASSPRDSLNPYEQYF
NA,TRBV28,TRBJ1-1,once,TGTGCCACTGGGGTGGTTACTGAAGCTTTCTTT,CATGVVTEAFF
TRBD1,TRBV4-1,TRBJ2-1,NA,TGCGCCAGCAGCCAAGATTCACACCAGACAGGGAGTAAAAATGAGCAGTTCTTC,CASSQDSHQTGSKNEQFF
TRBD2,TRBV28,TRBJ2-3,NA,TGTGCCAGCAGTATTAGCGGGGGGCAGGCAGATACGCAGTATTTT,CASSISGGQADTQYF
NA,TRBV18,TRBJ1-5,NA,TGTGCCAGCTCACCCATGGAACAGACAAGCAATCAGCCCCAGCATTTT,CASSPMEQTSNQPQHF
TRBD1,TRBV6-1,TRBJ1-5,once,TGTGCCAGCAGTAACGACAGGGGGCAGCCCCAGCATTTT,CASSNDRGQPQHF
NA,TRBV5-1,TRBJ2-1,NA,TGCGCCAGCAGCCCGGGGCTTACGAATCACTACAATGAGCAGTTCTTC,CASSPGLTNHYNEQFF
NA,TRBV4-1,TRBJ2-7,NA,TGCGCCAGCAGCCAAGACGGGGGCCTCCCCCTCTACGAGCAGTACTTC,CASSQDGGLPLYEQYF
TRBD1,TRBV9,TRBJ1-2,NA,TGTGCCAGCAGCGTAGTCCCAGGGGGCGACTATGGCTACACCTTC,CASSVVPGGDYGYTF
NA,TRBV6-6,TRBJ2-1,NA,TGTGCCAGCAGACCTCAGGTCAACTCCTACAATGAGCAGTTCTTC,CASRPQVNSYNEQFF
NA,TRBV9,TRBJ1-1,NA,TGTGCCAGCAGCGACGACTCTCAGGGGAGATCTGAAGCTTTCTTT,CASSDDSQGRSEAFF
NA,TRBV19,TRBJ2-3,once,TGTGCCAGTAGTTTTCGCAGTAGCACAGATACGCAGTATTTT,CASSFRSSTDTQYF
NA,TRBV5-8,TRBJ1-2,NA,TGTGCCAGCAGCCAAAGAGTACCCTATGGCTACACCTTC,CASSQRVPYGYTF
NA,TRBV28,TRBJ2-5,NA,TGTGCCAGCAGACTCGGGACAATGGAGACCCAGTACTTC,CASRLGTMETQYF
TRBD1,TRBV5-6,TRBJ1-5,NA,TGTGCCAGCAGCTTAGGGGACAGAGCCAATCAGCCCCAGCATTTT,CASSLGDRANQPQHF
TRBD1,TRBV19,TRBJ1-1,NA,TGTGCCAGTGGTACAGGGGAGTGGAGTCGAGCTTTCTTT,CASGTGEWSRAFF
NA,TRBV5-1,TRBJ1-6,NA,TGCGCCAGCAGCTTGACACAGGGCGGCTCACCCCTCCACTTT,CASSLTQGGSPLHF
NA,TRBV19,TRBJ2-2,NA,TGTGCCAGTAGTACTCTCCGTCAGCTATCGAACACCGGGGAGCTGTTTTTT,CASSTLRQLSNTGELFF
TRBD1,TRBV7-6,TRBJ2-7,NA,TGTGCCAGCAGCCGCGGACAGGGGGCTGGAGAGCAGTACTTC,CASSRGQGAGEQYF
NA,TRBV6-1,TRBJ1-3,NA,TGTGCCAGCAGTGGGCGACGGGTCGGGGACACCATATATTTT,CASSGRRVGDTIYF
NA,TRBV5-1,TRBJ1-2,NA,TGCGCCAGCAGCTTTAACCCGACGGGAAACTATGGCTACACCTTC,CASSFNPTGNYGYTF
NA,TRBV19,TRBJ2-3,NA,TGTGCCAGTAGAGAACAGGGTTTAGGAGGCACAGATACGCAGTATTTT,CASREQGLGGTDTQYF
NA,TRBV5-1,TRBJ2-5,NA,TGCGCCAGCAGCTTGAGCAGGGGTGGGCTGGAGACCCAGTACTTC,CASSLSRGGLETQYF
NA,TRBV6-6,TRBJ1-5,few,TGTGCCAGTACAGGGTCAGATCAGCCCCAGCATTTT,CASTGSDQPQHF
TRBD2,TRBV9,TRBJ2-1,NA,TGTGCCAGCAGTCGACTAGCGGGGGAGTACAATGAGCAGTTCTTC,CASSRLAGEYNEQFF
TRBD1,TRBV5-1,TRBJ2-7,NA,TGCGCCAGCAGTTCTACAGGGGGCCTGCTCTACGAGCAGTACTTC,CASSSTGGLLYEQYF
TRBD1,TRBV6-5,TRBJ1-2,few,TGTGCCAGCAGTGAGACAGGGAACTATGGCTACACCTTC,CASSETGNYGYTF